The next 6 T cell receptor beta chains were all read from a single sample in a study of PD-L1 blockade in urothelial cancer. The assay was immunoSEQ multiplex PCR, and TCRdb's table has in-frame clones only and misses some. Counted here are some 63,000 clones, roughly 76% occurring once; the ten biggest clones make up roughly 5%. Stated time point: pretreatment peripheral blood. This specimen was PBMCs, taken around atezolizumab (anti-PD-L1) treatment. These receptors were collected from a man between 65 and 85 years old with urothelial cancer.

The CDR3 region is CASSFGTETDTQYF. CDR3 DNA sequence: TGTGCCAGCAGCTTCGGGACAGAAACAGATACGCAGTATTTT. The genes are TRBV5-6 and TRBJ2-3; TRBD1 matches at 7 bases. The CDR3 loop spans 14 amino acids. The V gene's germline CDR1 is SGHDT and CDR2 YYEEEE. After removal of 2 bases from V and 3 bases from J, the junction contained 3 bases not matched to a gene.

This chain links TRBV4-2 with TRBJ2-7; 9 nucleotides agree with TRBD2. This CDR3 spans 15 amino acids. V gave up 0 bases and J gave up 1 base; unmatched junction bases: 1. Per germline, CDR1 LGHNA and CDR2 YNFKEQ. The CDR3 here is CASSQDLAGSYEQYF. CDR3 coding DNA: TGTGCCAGCAGCCAAGACCTAGCGGGATCCTACGAGCAGTACTTC.

The rearrangement joins TRBV6-5 to TRBJ1-1, with a weak D call TRBD1 (5 bases). Per germline, CDR1 MNHEY and CDR2 SVGAGI. CDR3 length: 14 residues. V was cut by 5 bases and J by 7 bases, with 17 bases left in between. The CDR3 here is CASSEPGVMVEAFF. CDR3 coding DNA: TGTGCCAGCAGTGAGCCGGGGGTTATGGTTGAAGCTTTCTTT.

The chain has TRBV29-1 and TRBJ2-2; 12 bases are a match to TRBD2. There are 15 residues in the CDR3. Looked up from germline, CDR1 is SQVTM and CDR2 is ANQGSEA. J was trimmed by 2 bases and V by 7 bases; bases with no gene match: 5. Written as DNA, the CDR3 is TGCAGCGGCCGGACTAGCGGGGTCAACACCGGGGAGCTGTTTTTT. It specifies CSGRTSGVNTGELFF.

V gene TRBV4-3 combines with J gene TRBJ1-2, with D perhaps TRBD1 (5 bases). CDR1 and CDR2 (germline): LGHNA, YSLEER. The V and J ends lost 0 bases and 14 bases respectively, with 16 bases between them. CDR3 size: 13 residues. The CDR3 sequence: CASSQDRARALTF. Here the CDR3 DNA reads TGCGCCAGCAGCCAAGATAGGGCCAGGGCGTTGACCTTC.

The chain links TRBV25-1 to TRBJ2-7; 10 nucleotides match TRBD1. This CDR3 has 16 amino acids. Unmatched junction bases numbered 6, after V lost 0 bases and J lost 4 bases. The germline V gene encodes CDR1 MGHDK and CDR2 SYGVNS. CDR3: CASSEYSGGQGYEQYF. CDR3 coding DNA: TGTGCCAGCAGTGAATACTCTGGGGGACAGGGGTACGAGCAGTACTTC.